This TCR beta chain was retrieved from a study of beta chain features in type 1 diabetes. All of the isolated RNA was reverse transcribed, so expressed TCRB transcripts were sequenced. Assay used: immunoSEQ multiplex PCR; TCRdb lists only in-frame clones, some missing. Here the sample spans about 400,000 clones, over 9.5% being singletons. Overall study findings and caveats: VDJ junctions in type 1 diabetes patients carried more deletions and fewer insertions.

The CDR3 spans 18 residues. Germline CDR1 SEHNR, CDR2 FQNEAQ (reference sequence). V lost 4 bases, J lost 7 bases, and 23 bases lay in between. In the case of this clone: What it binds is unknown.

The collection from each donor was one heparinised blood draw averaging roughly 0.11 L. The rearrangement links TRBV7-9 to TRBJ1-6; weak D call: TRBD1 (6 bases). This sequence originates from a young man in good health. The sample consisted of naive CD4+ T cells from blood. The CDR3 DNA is TGTGCCAGCAGCTCCCCCGGGCGAGCAAGGGGGTGGAATTCACCCCTCCACTTT. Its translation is CASSSPGRARGWNSPLHF. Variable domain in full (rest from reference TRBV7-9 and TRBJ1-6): DTGVSQNPRHKITKRGQNVTFRCDPISEHNRLYWYRQTLGQGPEFLTYFQNEAQLEKSRLLSDRFSAERPKGSFSTLEIQRTEQGDSAMYLCASSSPGRARGWNSPLHFGNGTRLTVT.